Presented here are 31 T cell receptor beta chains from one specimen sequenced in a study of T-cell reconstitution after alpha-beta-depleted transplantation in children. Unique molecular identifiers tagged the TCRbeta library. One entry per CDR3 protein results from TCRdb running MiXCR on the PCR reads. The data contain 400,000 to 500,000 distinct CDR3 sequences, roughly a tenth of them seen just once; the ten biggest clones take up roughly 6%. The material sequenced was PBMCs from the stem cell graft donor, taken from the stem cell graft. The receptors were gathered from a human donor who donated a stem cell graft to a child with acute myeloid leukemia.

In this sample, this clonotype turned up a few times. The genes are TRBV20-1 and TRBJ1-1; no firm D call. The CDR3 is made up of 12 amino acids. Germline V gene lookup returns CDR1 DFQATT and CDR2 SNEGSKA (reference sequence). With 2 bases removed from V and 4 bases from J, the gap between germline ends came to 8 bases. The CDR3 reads CSARRRVTEAFF. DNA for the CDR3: TGCAGTGCTAGACGACGGGTCACTGAAGCTTTCTTT.

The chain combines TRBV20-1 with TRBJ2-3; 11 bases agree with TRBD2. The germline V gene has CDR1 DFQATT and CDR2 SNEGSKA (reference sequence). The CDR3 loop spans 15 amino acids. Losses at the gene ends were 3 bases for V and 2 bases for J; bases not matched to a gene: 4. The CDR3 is CSASVGLAATDTQYF. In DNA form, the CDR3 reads TGCAGTGCTAGTGTGGGACTAGCGGCCACAGATACGCAGTATTTT.

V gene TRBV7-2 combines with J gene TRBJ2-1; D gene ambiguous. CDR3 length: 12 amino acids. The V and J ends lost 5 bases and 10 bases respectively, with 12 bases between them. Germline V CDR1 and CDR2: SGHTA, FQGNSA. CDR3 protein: CASSRASAEQFF. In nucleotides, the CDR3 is TGTGCCAGCAGCCGGGCGAGCGCGGAGCAGTTCTTC.

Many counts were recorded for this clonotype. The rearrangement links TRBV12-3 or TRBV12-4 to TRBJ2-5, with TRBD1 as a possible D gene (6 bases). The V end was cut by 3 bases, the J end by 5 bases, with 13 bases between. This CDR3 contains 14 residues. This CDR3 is CASSFQGPGETQYF. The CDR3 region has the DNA TGTGCCAGCAGTTTCCAGGGGCCCGGGGAGACCCAGTACTTC.

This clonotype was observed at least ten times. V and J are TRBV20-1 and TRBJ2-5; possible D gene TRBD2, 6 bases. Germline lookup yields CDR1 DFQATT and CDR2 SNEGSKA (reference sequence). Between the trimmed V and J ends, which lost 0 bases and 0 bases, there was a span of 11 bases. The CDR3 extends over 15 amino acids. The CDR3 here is CSARDLARYQETQYF. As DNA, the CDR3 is TGCAGTGCTAGAGATCTAGCGAGGTACCAAGAGACCCAGTACTTC.

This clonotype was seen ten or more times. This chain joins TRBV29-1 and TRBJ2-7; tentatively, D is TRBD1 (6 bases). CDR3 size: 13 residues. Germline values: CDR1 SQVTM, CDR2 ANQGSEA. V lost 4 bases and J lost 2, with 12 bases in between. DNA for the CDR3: TGCAGCGTTGGTAGCAGGGGCACCTACGAGCAGTACTTC. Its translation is CSVGSRGTYEQYF.

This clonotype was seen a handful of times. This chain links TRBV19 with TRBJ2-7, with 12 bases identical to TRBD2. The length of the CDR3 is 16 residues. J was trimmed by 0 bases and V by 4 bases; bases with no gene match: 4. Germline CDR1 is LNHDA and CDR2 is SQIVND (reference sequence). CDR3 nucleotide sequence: TGTGCCAGTAGTACGACTAGCGGGGGATTCTCCTACGAGCAGTACTTC. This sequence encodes CASSTTSGGFSYEQYF.

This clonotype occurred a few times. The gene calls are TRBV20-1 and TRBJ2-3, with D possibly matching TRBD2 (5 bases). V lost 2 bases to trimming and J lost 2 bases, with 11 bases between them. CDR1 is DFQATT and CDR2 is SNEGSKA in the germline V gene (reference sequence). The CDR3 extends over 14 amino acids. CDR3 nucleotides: TGCAGTGCTAGATGGCGGGTTGACACAGATACGCAGTATTTT. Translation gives CSARWRVDTDTQYF.

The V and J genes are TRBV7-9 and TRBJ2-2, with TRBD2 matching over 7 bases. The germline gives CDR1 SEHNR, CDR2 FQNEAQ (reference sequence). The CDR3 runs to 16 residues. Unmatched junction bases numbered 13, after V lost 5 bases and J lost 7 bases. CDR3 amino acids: CASSPPGLKMVGELFF. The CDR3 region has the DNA TGTGCCAGCAGCCCTCCGGGACTAAAGATGGTCGGGGAGCTGTTTTTT.

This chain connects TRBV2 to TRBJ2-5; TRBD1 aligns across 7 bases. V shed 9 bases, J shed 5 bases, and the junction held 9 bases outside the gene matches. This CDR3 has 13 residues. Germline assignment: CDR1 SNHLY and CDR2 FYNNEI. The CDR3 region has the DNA TGTGCCAGAACAGGGGCCGCTTTTGAGACCCAGTACTTC. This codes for CARTGAAFETQYF.

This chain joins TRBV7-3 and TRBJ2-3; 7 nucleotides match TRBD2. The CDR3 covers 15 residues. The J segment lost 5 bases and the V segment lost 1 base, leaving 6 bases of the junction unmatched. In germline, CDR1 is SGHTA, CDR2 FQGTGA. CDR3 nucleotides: TGTGCCAGCAGCTTAAACCGGGGGGTTGGAGATACGCAGTATTTT. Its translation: CASSLNRGVGDTQYF.

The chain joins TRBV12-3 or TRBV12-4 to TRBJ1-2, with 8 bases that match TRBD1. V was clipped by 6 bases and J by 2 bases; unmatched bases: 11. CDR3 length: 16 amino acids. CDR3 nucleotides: TGTGCCAGCAGCTCACTGACAGGGGCCCTCAACTATGGCTACACCTTC. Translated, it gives CASSSLTGALNYGYTF.

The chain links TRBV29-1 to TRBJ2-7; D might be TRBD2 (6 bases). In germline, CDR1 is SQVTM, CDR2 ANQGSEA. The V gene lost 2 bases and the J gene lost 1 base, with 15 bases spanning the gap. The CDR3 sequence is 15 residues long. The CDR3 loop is CSVETRDGLSYEQYF. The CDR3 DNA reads TGCAGCGTTGAAACCCGGGACGGACTATCCTACGAGCAGTACTTC.

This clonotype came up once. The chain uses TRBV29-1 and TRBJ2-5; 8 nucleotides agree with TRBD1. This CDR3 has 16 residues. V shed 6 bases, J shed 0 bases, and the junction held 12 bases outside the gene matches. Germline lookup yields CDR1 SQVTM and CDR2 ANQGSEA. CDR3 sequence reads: CSVPDREVSYQETQYF. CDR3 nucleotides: TGCAGCGTCCCGGACAGGGAGGTCTCGTACCAAGAGACCCAGTACTTC.

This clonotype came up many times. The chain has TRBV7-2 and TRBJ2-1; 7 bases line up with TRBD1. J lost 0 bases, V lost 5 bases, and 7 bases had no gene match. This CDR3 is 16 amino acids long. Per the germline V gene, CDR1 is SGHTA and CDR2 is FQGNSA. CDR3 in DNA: TGTGCCAGCAGCCGCCTGGACAGGTCCTCCTACAATGAGCAGTTCTTC. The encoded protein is CASSRLDRSSYNEQFF.

The CDR3 DNA sequence: TGTGCCAGCTCACCACGCGGGATCGATGAGCAGTTCTTC. Protein: CASSPRGIDEQFF. The gene calls are TRBV18 and TRBJ2-1, with D tentatively TRBD2 (6 bases). Germline V lookup: CDR1 KGHSH, CDR2 LQKENI. V was shortened by 1 base and J by 8 bases, with 9 bases between the two germline ends. The CDR3 is 13 residues long.

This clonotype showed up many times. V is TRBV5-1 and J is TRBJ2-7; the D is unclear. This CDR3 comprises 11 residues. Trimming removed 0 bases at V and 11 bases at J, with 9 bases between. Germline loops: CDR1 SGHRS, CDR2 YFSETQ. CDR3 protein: CASSLVLQEYF. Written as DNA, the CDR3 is TGCGCCAGCAGCTTGGTGTTGCAGGAGTACTTC.

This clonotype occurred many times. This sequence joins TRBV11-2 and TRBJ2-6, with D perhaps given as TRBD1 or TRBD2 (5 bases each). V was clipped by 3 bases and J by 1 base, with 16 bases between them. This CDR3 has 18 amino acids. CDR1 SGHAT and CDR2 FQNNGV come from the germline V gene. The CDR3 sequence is CASSFSGTQLSGANVLTF. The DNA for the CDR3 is TGTGCCAGCAGCTTCTCGGGGACGCAACTTTCTGGGGCCAACGTCCTGACTTTC.

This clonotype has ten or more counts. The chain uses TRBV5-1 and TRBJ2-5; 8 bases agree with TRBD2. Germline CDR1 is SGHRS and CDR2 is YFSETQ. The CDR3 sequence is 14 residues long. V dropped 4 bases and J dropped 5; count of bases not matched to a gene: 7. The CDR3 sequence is CASSPGGGRETQYF. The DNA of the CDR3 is TGCGCCAGCAGCCCCGGCGGGGGGCGGGAGACCCAGTACTTC.

The CDR3 sequence is CASSLVTGTGTYEQYF. The CDR3 DNA follows: TGCGCCAGCAGCTTGGTGACGGGGACAGGGACCTACGAGCAGTACTTC. This rearrangement joins TRBV5-1 to TRBJ2-7, with TRBD1 matching 9 bases. This CDR3 is 16 amino acids long. With V trimmed by 0 bases and J by 2 bases, 6 bases remained unmatched. CDR1 and CDR2 from the germline V gene are SGHRS and YFSETQ. The full variable domain, completed using reference TRBV5-1 and TRBJ2-7, is KAGVTQTPRYLIKTRGQQVTLSCSPISGHRSVSWYQQTPGQGLQFLFEYFSETQRNKGNFPGRFSGRQFSNSRSEMNVSTLELGDSALYLCASSLVTGTGTYEQYFGPGTRLTVT.

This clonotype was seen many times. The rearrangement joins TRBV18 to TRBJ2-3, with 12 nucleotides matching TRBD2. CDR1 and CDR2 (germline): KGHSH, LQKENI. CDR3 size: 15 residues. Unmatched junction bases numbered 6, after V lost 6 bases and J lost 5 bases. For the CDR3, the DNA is TGTGCCAGCTCCACGACTAGCGGGGGTAGAGATACGCAGTATTTT. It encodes CASSTTSGGRDTQYF. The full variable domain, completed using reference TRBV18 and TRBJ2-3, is NAGVMQNPRHLVRRRGQEARLRCSPMKGHSHVYWYRQLPEEGLKFMVYLQKENIIDESGMPKERFSAEFPKEGPSILRIQQVVRGDSAAYFCASSTTSGGRDTQYFGPGTRLTVL.

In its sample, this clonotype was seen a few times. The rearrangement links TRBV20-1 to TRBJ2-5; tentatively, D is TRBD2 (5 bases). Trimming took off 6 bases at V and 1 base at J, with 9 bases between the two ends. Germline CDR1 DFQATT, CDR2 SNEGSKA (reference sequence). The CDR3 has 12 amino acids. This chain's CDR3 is CSAGESQETQYF. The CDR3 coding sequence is TGCAGTGCCGGGGAAAGCCAAGAGACCCAGTACTTC.

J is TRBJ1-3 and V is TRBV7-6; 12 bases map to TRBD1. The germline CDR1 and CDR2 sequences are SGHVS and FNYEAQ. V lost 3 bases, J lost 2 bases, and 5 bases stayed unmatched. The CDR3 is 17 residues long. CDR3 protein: CASSFKGQGAPGNTIYF. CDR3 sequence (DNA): TGTGCCAGCAGCTTTAAGGGACAGGGGGCGCCTGGAAACACCATATATTTT.

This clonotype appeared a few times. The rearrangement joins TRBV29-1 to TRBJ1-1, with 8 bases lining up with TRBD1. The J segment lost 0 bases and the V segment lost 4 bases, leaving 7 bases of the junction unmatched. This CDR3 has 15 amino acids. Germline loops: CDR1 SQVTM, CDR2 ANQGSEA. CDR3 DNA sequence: TGCAGCGTTGGAGTAACAGGGGGTATGAACACTGAAGCTTTCTTT. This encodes CSVGVTGGMNTEAFF. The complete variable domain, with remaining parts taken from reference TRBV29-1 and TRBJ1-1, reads SAVISQKPSRDICQRGTSLTIQCQVDSQVTMMFWYRQQPGQSLTLIATANQGSEATYESGFVIDKFPISRPNLTFSTLTVSNMSPEDSSIYLCSVGVTGGMNTEAFFGQGTRLTVV.

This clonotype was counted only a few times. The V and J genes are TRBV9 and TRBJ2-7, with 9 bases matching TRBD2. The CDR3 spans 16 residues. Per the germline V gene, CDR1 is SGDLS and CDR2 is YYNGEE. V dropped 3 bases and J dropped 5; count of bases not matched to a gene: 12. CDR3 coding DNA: TGTGCCAGCAGCGCAAACGAACTAGCGGGCGGAGACGAGCAGTACTTC. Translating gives CASSANELAGGDEQYF.

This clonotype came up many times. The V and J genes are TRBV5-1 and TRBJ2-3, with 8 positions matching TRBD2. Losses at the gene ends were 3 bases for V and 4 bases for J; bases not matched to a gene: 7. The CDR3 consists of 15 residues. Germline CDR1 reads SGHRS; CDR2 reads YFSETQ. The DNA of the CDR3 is TGCGCCAGCAGCTCCACCGGGACTAGTTCAGATACGCAGTATTTT. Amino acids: CASSSTGTSSDTQYF.

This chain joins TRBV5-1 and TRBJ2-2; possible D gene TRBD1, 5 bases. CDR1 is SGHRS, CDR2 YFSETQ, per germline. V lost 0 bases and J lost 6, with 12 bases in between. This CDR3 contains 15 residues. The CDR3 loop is CASSLVKGVAGELFF. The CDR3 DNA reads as TGCGCCAGCAGCTTGGTAAAAGGGGTCGCCGGGGAGCTGTTTTTT.

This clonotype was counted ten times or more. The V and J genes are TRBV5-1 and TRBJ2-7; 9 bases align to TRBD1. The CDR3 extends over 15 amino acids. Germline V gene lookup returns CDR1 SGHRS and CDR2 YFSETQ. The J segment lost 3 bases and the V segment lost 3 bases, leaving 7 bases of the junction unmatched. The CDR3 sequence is CASSSSGTGYYEQYF. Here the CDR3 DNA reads TGCGCCAGCAGCTCCTCCGGGACAGGGTACTACGAGCAGTACTTC.

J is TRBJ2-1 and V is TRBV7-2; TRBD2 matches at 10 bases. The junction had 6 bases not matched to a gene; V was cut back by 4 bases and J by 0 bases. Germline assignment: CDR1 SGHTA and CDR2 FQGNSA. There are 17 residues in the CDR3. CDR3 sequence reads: CASSSGTSVNSYNEQFF. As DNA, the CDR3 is TGTGCCAGCAGCTCGGGGACTAGCGTGAACTCCTACAATGAGCAGTTCTTC.

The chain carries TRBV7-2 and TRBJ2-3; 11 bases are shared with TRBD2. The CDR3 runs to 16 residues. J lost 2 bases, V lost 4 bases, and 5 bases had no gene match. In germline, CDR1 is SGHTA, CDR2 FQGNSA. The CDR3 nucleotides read TGTGCCAGCAGCTGGAGGACTAGCGGGCCCACAGATACGCAGTATTTT. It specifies CASSWRTSGPTDTQYF.

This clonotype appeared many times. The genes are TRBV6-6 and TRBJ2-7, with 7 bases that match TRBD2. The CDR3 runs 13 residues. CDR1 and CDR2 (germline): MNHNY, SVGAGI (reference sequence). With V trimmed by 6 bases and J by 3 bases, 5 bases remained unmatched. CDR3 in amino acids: CASSHGGGYEQYV. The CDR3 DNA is TGTGCCAGCAGCCACGGCGGGGGCTACGAGCAGTACGTC.